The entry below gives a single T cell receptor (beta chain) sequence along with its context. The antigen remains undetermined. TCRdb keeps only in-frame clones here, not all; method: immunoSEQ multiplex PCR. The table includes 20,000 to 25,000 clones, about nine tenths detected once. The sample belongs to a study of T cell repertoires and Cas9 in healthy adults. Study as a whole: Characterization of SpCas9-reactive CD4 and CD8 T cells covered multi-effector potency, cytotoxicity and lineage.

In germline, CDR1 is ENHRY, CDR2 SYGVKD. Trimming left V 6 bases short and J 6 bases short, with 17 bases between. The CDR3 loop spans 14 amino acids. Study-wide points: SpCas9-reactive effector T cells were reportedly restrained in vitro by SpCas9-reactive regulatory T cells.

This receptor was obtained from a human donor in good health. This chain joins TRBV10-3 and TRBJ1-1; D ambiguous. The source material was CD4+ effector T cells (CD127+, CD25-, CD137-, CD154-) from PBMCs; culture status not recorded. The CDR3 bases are TGTGCCATCAGACAAACGACCGACGGACCTGAAGCTTTCTTT. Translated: CAIRQTTDGPEAFF.